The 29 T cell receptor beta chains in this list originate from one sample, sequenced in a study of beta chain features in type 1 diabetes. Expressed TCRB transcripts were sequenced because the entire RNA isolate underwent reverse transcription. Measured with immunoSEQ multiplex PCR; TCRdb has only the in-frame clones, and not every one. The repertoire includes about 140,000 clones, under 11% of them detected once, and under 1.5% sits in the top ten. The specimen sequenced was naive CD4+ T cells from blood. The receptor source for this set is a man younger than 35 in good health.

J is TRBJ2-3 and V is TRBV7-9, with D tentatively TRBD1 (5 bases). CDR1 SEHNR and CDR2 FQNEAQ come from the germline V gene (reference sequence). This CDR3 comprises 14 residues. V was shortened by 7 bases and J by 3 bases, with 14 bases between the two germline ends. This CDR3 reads CASTQLKGTDTQYF. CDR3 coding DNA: TGTGCCAGCACCCAATTGAAGGGGACAGATACGCAGTATTTT. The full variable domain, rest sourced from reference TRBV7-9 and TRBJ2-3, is DTGVSQNPRHKITKRGQNVTFRCDPISEHNRLYWYRQTLGQGPEFLTYFQNEAQLEKSRLLSDRFSAERPKGSFSTLEIQRTEQGDSAMYLCASTQLKGTDTQYFGPGTRLTVL.

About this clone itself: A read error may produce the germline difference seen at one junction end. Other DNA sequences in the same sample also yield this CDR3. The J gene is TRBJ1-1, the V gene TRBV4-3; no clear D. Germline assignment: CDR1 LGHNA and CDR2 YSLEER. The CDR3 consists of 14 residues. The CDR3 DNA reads TGCGCCAGCAGTCAAGAGACGGGGAACACTGAAGCTTTCTTT. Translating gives CASSQETGNTEAFF.

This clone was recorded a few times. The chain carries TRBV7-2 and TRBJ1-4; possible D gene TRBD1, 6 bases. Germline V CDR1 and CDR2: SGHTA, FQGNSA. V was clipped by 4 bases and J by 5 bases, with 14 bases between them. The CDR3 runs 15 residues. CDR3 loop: CASSSTGHVNEKLFF. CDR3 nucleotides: TGTGCCAGCAGCTCGACAGGTCACGTGAATGAAAAACTGTTTTTT. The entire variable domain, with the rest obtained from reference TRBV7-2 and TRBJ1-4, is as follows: GAGVSQSPSNKVTEKGKDVELRCDPISGHTALYWYRQSLGQGLEFLIYFQGNSAPDKSGLPSDRFSAERTGGSVSTLTIQRTQQEDSAVYLCASSSTGHVNEKLFFGSGTQLSVL.

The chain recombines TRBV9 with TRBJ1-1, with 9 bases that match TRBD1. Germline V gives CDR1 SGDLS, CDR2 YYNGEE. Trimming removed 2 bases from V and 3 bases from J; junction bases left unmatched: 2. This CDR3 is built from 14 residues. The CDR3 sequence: CASSVDRGDTEAFF. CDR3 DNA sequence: TGTGCCAGCAGCGTTGACAGGGGGGACACTGAAGCTTTCTTT. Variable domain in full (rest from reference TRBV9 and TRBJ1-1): DSGVTQTPKHLITATGQRVTLRCSPRSGDLSVYWYQQSLDQGLQFLIQYYNGEERAKGNILERFSAQQFPDLHSELNLSSLELGDSALYFCASSVDRGDTEAFFGQGTRLTVV.

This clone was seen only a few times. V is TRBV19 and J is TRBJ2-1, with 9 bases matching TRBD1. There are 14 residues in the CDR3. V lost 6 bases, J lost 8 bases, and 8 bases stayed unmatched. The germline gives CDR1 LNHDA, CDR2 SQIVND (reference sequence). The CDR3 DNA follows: TGTGCCAGTAGCCTCTACAGGACAGGGGATGAGCAGTTCTTC. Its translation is CASSLYRTGDEQFF.

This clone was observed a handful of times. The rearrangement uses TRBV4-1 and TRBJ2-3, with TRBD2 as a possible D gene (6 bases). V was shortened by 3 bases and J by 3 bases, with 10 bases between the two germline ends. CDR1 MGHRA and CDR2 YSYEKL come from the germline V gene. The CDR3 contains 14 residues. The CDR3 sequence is CASSQFLATDTQYF. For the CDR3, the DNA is TGCGCCAGCAGCCAGTTCCTAGCGACAGATACGCAGTATTTT.

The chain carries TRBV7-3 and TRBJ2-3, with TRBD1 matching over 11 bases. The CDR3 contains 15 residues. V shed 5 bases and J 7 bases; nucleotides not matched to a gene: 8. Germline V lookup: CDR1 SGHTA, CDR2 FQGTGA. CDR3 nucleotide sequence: TGTGCCAGCAGCCTCGGGACAGGGGGAACAAATACGCAGTATTTT. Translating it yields CASSLGTGGTNTQYF.

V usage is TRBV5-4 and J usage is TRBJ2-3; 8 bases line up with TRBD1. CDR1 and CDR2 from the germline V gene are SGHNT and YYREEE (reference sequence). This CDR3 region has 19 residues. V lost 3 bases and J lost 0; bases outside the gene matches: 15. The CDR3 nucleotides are TGTGCCAGCAGCTGGGGCAGGGGGCGGAGCGCGGGAAGCACAGATACGCAGTATTTT. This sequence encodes CASSWGRGRSAGSTDTQYF.

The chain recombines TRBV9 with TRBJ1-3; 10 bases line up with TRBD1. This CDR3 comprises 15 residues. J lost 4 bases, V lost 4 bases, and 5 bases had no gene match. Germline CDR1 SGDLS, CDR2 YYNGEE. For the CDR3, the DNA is TGTGCCAGCAGCACCGGACAGGGGGTAGGAAACACCATATATTTT. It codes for CASSTGQGVGNTIYF.

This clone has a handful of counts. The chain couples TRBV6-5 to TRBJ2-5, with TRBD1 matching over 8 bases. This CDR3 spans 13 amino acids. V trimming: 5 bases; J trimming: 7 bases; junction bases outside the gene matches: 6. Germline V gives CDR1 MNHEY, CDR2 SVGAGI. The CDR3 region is CASSPGQGGTQYF. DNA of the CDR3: TGTGCCAGCAGTCCAGGACAGGGCGGGACCCAGTACTTC.

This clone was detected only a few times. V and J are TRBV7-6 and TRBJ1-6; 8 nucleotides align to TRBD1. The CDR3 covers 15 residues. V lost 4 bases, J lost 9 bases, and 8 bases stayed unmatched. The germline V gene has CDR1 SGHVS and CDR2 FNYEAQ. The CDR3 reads CASSSTGGPLSPLHF. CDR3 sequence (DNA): TGTGCCAGCAGCTCAACAGGGGGACCACTTTCACCCCTCCACTTT.

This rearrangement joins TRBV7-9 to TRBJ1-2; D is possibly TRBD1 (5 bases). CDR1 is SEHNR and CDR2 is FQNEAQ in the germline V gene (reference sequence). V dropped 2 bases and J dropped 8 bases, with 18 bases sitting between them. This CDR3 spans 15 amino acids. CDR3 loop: CASSLFGQGVGGYTF. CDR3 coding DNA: TGTGCCAGCAGCTTATTCGGACAAGGGGTAGGAGGCTACACCTTC.

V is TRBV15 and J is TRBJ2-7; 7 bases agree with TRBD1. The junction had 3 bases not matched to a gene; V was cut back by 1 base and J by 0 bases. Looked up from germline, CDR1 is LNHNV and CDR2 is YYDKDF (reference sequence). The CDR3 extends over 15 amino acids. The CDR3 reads CATSRGQGSSYEQYF. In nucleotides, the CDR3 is TGTGCCACCAGCAGAGGACAGGGTAGCTCCTACGAGCAGTACTTC.

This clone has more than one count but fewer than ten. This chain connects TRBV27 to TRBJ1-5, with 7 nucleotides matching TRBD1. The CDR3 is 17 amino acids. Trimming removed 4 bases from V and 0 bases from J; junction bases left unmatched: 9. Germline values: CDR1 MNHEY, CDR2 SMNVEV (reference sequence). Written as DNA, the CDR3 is TGTGCCAGCAGTTACGGAACAGGGGTTGGTAGCAATCAGCCCCAGCATTTT. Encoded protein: CASSYGTGVGSNQPQHF.

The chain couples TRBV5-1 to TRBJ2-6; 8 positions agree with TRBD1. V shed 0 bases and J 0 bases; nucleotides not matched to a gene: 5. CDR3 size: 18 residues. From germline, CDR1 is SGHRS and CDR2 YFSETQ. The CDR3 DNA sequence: TGCGCCAGCAGCTTGGGGGGACAGGCCAGCTCTGGGGCCAACGTCCTGACTTTC. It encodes CASSLGGQASSGANVLTF.

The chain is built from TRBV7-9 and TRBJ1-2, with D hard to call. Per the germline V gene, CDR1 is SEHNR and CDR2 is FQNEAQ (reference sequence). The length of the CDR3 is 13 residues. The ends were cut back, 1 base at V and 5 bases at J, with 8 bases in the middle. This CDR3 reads CASSLDVDYGYTF. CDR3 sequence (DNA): TGTGCCAGCAGCTTAGACGTAGATTATGGCTACACCTTC.

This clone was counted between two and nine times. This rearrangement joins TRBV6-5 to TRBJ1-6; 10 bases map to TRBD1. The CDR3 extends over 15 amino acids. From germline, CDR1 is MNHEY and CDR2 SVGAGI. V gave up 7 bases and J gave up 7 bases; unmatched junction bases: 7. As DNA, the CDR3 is TGTGCCAGCACCTCACCGGGACAGGGGAATTCACCCCTCCACTTT. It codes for CASTSPGQGNSPLHF.

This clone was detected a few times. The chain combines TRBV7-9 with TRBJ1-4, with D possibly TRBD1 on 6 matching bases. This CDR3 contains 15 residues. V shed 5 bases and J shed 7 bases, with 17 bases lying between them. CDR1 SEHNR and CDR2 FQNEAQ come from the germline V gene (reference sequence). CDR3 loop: CASSAYSLGGEKLFF. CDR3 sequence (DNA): TGTGCCAGCAGCGCTTACTCCCTAGGGGGTGAAAAACTGTTTTTT.

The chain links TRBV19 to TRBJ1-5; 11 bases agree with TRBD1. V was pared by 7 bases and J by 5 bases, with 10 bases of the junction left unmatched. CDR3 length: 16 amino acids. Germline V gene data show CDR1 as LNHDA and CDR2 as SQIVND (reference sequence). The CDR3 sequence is CASNTIPGQGDQPQHF. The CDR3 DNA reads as TGTGCCAGTAATACTATTCCGGGACAGGGGGATCAGCCCCAGCATTTT.

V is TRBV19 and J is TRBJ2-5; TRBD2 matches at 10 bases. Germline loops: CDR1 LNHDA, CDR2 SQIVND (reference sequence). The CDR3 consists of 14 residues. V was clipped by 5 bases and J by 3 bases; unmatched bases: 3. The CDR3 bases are TGTGCCAGTAGTCCCGGACTAGCGGAAGAGACCCAGTACTTC. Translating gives CASSPGLAEETQYF.

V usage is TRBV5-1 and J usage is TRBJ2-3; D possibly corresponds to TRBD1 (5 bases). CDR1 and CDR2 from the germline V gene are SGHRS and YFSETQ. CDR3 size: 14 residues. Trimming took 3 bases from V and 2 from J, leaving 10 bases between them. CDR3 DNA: TGCGCCAGCAGCTCCTCGACAGACACAGATACGCAGTATTTT. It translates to CASSSSTDTDTQYF. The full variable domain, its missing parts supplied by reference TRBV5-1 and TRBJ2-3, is KAGVTQTPRYLIKTRGQQVTLSCSPISGHRSVSWYQQTPGQGLQFLFEYFSETQRNKGNFPGRFSGRQFSNSRSEMNVSTLELGDSALYLCASSSSTDTDTQYFGPGTRLTVL.

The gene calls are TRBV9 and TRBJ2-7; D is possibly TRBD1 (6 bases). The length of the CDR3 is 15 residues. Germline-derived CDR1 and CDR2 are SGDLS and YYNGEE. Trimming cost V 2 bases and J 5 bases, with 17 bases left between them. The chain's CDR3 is CASSVDGRQAHEQYF. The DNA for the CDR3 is TGTGCCAGCAGCGTGGATGGGAGACAGGCCCACGAGCAGTACTTC.

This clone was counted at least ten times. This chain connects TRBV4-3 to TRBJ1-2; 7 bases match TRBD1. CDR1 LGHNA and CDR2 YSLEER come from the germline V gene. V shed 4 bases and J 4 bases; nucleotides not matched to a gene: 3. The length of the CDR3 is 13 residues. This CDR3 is CASSPDRSYGYTF. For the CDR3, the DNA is TGCGCCAGCAGCCCGGACAGGAGCTATGGCTACACCTTC.

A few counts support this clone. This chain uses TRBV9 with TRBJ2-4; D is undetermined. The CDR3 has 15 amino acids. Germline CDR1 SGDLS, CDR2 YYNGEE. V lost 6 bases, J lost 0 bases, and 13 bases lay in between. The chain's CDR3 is CASIRIDTAKNIQYF. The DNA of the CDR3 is TGTGCCAGCATCCGAATCGACACAGCCAAAAACATTCAGTACTTC.

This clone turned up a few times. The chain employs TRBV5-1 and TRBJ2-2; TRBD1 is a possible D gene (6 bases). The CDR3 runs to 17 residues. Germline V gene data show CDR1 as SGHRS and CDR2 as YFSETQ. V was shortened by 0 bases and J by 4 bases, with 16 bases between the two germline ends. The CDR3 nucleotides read TGCGCCAGCAGCTTGGGCTGGCAGGGGTCACGCACCGGGGAGCTGTTTTTT. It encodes CASSLGWQGSRTGELFF.

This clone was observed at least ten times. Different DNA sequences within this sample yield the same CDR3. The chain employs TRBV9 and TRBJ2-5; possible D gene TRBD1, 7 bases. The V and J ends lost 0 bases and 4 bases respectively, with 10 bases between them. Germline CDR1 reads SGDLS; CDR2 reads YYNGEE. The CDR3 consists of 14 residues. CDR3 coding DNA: TGTGCCAGCAGCGTAGCAGGGGGAGGAGAGACCCAGTACTTC. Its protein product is CASSVAGGGETQYF.

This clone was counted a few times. The CDR3 loop reads CASTPTGYGYTF. CDR3 in DNA: TGTGCCAGCACCCCGACAGGTTATGGCTACACCTTC. The genes are TRBV11-2 and TRBJ1-2; weak D call: TRBD1 (6 bases). Deletions cut 7 bases from V and 5 bases from J, with 11 bases between. The length of the CDR3 is 12 residues. Germline-derived CDR1 and CDR2 are SGHAT and FQNNGV. Supplemented by reference TRBV11-2 and TRBJ1-2, the full variable domain reads EAGVAQSPRYKIIEKRQSVAFWCNPISGHATLYWYQQILGQGPKLLIQFQNNGVVDDSQLPKDRFSAERLKGVDSTLKIQPAKLEDSAVYLCASTPTGYGYTFGSGTRLTVV.

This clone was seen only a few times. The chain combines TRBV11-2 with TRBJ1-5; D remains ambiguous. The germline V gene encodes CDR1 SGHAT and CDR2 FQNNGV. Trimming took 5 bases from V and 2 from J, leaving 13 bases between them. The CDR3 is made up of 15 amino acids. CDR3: CASSPGPLGNQPQHF. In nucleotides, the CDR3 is TGTGCCAGCAGCCCTGGGCCACTAGGCAATCAGCCCCAGCATTTT.

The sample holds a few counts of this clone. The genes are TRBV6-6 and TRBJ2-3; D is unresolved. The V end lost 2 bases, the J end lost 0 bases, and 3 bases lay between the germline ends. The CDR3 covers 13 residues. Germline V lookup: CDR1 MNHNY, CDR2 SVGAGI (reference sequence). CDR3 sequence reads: CASSYGSTDTQYF. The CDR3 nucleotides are TGTGCCAGCAGTTACGGCAGCACAGATACGCAGTATTTT.